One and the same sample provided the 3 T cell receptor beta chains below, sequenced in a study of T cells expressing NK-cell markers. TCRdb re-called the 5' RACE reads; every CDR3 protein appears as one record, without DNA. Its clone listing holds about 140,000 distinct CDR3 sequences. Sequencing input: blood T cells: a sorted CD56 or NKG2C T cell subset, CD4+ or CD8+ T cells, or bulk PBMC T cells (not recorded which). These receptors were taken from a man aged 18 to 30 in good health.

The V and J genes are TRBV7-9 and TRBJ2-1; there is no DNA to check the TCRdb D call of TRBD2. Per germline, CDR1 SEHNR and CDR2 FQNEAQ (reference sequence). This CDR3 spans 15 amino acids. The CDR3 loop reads CASSFGPEPLNEQFF.

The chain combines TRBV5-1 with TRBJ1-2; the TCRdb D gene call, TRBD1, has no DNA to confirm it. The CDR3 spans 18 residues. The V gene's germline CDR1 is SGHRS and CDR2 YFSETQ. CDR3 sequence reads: CASSLAVAGGIRNYGYTF.

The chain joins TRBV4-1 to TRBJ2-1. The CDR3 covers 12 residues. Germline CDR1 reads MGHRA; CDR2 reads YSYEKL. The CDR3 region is CASSQGSAEQFF.